What follows are 25 T cell receptor beta chains derived from one specimen sequenced in a study of blood T cell repertoires in COVID-19. The data were produced by immunoSEQ multiplex PCR, yet TCRdb's version contains in-frame clones alone and is incomplete. The sample includes about 150,000 clones, around 83% of them seen just once. Sequences were obtained from peripheral blood. The source of these receptors is a woman aged 60-75 years with COVID-19, enrolled during active disease.

This chain connects TRBV7-8 to TRBJ2-3, with 12 bases matching TRBD2. V shed 3 bases and J 6 bases; nucleotides not matched to a gene: 10. Germline lookup yields CDR1 SGHVS and CDR2 FQNEAQ. CDR3 size: 17 residues. CDR3 sequence reads: CASSFGLAGLSTDTQYF. The CDR3, as DNA: TGTGCCAGCAGCTTCGGACTAGCGGGACTATCTACTGATACGCAGTATTTT.

The V and J genes are TRBV19 and TRBJ1-2; 8 bases fit TRBD1. Germline CDR1 and CDR2: LNHDA and SQIVND (reference sequence). The CDR3 has 16 residues. The V segment lost 5 bases and the J segment 3 bases; nucleotides outside the gene matches: 11. This CDR3 is CASSFTQHRGDYGYTF. CDR3 nucleotide sequence: TGTGCCAGTAGTTTTACACAACACAGGGGGGACTATGGCTACACCTTC.

This rearrangement joins TRBV11-1 to TRBJ1-1; 9 positions agree with TRBD1. The germline V gene encodes CDR1 SGHAT and CDR2 FQDESV (reference sequence). The CDR3 loop spans 15 amino acids. The ends lost 4 bases at V and 1 base at J; junction bases unmatched: 4. The CDR3 spells CASSSRTGANTEAFF. The CDR3 bases are TGTGCCAGCAGCTCCCGGACAGGGGCGAACACTGAAGCTTTCTTT.

This chain joins TRBV5-1 and TRBJ2-3, with 11 bases fitting TRBD2. The CDR3 consists of 17 residues. Looked up from germline, CDR1 is SGHRS and CDR2 is YFSETQ. Unmatched junction bases numbered 5, after V lost 0 bases and J lost 2 bases. CDR3 nucleotide sequence: TGCGCCAGCAGCTTGGTGACTAGCGGGGCATCCACAGATACGCAGTATTTT. Translating gives CASSLVTSGASTDTQYF.

The chain links TRBV19 to TRBJ2-2; the match to TRBD1 covers 9 bases. V shed 7 bases and J 5 bases; nucleotides not matched to a gene: 5. The CDR3 length is 14 residues. Per the germline V gene, CDR1 is LNHDA and CDR2 is SQIVND (reference sequence). The CDR3 spells CASTRTGVTGELFF. The DNA of the CDR3 is TGTGCCAGTACCAGGACAGGGGTGACCGGGGAGCTGTTTTTT. Filled out from reference TRBV19 and TRBJ2-2, the complete variable domain reads DGGITQSPKYLFRKEGQNVTLSCEQNLNHDAMYWYRQDPGQGLRLIYYSQIVNDFQKGDIAEGYSVSREKKESFPLTVTSAQKNPTAFYLCASTRTGVTGELFFGEGSRLTVL.

This sequence joins TRBV30 and TRBJ2-2, with a possible D match to TRBD1 (6 bases). CDR1 and CDR2 (germline): GTSNPN, SVGIG (reference sequence). V was trimmed by 3 bases and J by 6 bases, leaving 17 bases between them. There are 15 residues in the CDR3. CDR3 protein: CAWRGITRGAGELFF. Here the CDR3 DNA reads TGTGCCTGGAGGGGGATTACCAGGGGAGCCGGGGAGCTGTTTTTT. Variable domain in full (rest from reference TRBV30 and TRBJ2-2): SQTIHQWPATLVQPVGSPLSLECTVEGTSNPNLYWYRQAAGRGLQLLFYSVGIGQISSEVPQNLSASRPQDRQFILSSKKLLLSDSGFYLCAWRGITRGAGELFFGEGSRLTVL.

The chain couples TRBV5-1 to TRBJ2-6, with D uncertain. The CDR3 totals 14 residues. V lost 2 bases and J lost 0, with 3 bases in between. Germline V gene sequence: CDR1 SGHRS, CDR2 YFSETQ. The CDR3 coding sequence is TGCGCCAGCAGCTTTCTCTCTGGGGCCAACGTCCTGACTTTC. This encodes CASSFLSGANVLTF.

The V gene is TRBV2, the J gene TRBJ1-1; D may be TRBD1 (6 bases). This CDR3 is built from 14 residues. CDR1 is SNHLY, CDR2 FYNNEI, per germline. Trimming took off 6 bases at V and 1 base at J, with 12 bases between the two ends. CDR3 bases: TGTGCCAGCAGCCCGGGACACAAGAACACTGAAGCTTTCTTT. Translated: CASSPGHKNTEAFF.

This chain links TRBV25-1 with TRBJ1-2; D is uncertain. Germline loops: CDR1 MGHDK, CDR2 SYGVNS. The CDR3 runs to 14 residues. V was shortened by 2 bases and J by 4 bases, with 11 bases between the two germline ends. Written as DNA, the CDR3 is TGTGCCAGCAGTGAACACGGGTCGAGCTATGGCTACACCTTC. Translating it yields CASSEHGSSYGYTF.

This clone was recorded only once. CDR3 sequence: CAWSVGQGGSSYNSPLHF. The CDR3 bases are TGTGCCTGGAGTGTAGGTCAGGGGGGCAGCTCCTATAATTCACCCCTCCACTTT. V usage is TRBV30 and J usage is TRBJ1-6, with 7 positions matching TRBD1. Per the germline V gene, CDR1 is GTSNPN and CDR2 is SVGIG (reference sequence). The CDR3 loop spans 18 amino acids. The ends lost 0 bases at V and 0 bases at J; junction bases unmatched: 8.

This clone was seen a few times. For the CDR3, the DNA is TGTGCCAGCAGCCAAGTCATTAGTCAGGGAAGGGGTACTGAAGCTTTCTTT. Amino acids: CASSQVISQGRGTEAFF. The V gene is TRBV14, the J gene TRBJ1-1, with D possibly being TRBD1 (5 bases). The CDR3 loop spans 17 amino acids. Trimming removed 1 base at V and 5 bases at J, with 20 bases between. Germline V gives CDR1 SGHDN, CDR2 FVKESK.

The V call is TRBV5-1, the J call TRBJ2-6; 12 positions agree with TRBD1. With V trimmed by 1 base and J by 3 bases, 5 bases remained unmatched. The germline V gene encodes CDR1 SGHRS and CDR2 YFSETQ. This CDR3 has 18 residues. This CDR3 is CASSLFGTGGFGANVLTF. DNA for the CDR3: TGCGCCAGCAGCTTGTTTGGGACAGGGGGCTTTGGGGCCAACGTCCTGACTTTC.

V and J are TRBV14 and TRBJ2-4; 9 nucleotides agree with TRBD2. CDR3 length equals 12 residues. The germline V gene has CDR1 SGHDN and CDR2 FVKESK. V trimming: 5 bases; J trimming: 8 bases; junction bases outside the gene matches: 1. The CDR3 is CASSTSGYIQYF. Written as DNA, the CDR3 is TGTGCCAGCAGCACTAGCGGGTACATTCAGTACTTC.

In the case of this clone: One end of the junction is discordant with germline, which a read error may explain. The chain is built from TRBV6-5 and TRBJ2-1; 11 bases match TRBD2. This CDR3 contains 15 residues. Germline V gene data show CDR1 as MNHEY and CDR2 as SVGAGI. The CDR3 loop is CTSSLLAGVYNEQFF. CDR3 DNA: TGTACCAGCAGCCTACTAGCGGGAGTGTACAATGAGCAGTTCTTC.

The V gene is TRBV6-5, the J gene TRBJ1-4, with TRBD1 matching over 8 bases. CDR3 size: 16 residues. The junction had 9 bases not matched to a gene; V was cut back by 1 base and J by 8 bases. Germline assignment: CDR1 MNHEY and CDR2 SVGAGI. The CDR3 bases are TGTGCCAGCAGTTACTTACAGGGGGGGAGTGGAGAAAAACTGTTTTTT. Amino acids: CASSYLQGGSGEKLFF.

V is TRBV6-1 and J is TRBJ2-3; perhaps TRBD2 as D (6 bases). CDR3 length: 16 residues. Germline V gives CDR1 MNHNS, CDR2 SASEGT. V shed 2 bases and J shed 5 bases, with 17 bases lying between them. CDR3 sequence: CASSEMGGGGLDTQYF. Here the CDR3 DNA reads TGTGCCAGCAGTGAAATGGGGGGAGGAGGGTTAGATACGCAGTATTTT.

The CDR3 sequence: CASSLFDRGAYEQYF. The CDR3 nucleotides read TGTGCCAGCAGCTTGTTCGACAGGGGTGCTTACGAGCAGTACTTC. This chain connects TRBV5-6 to TRBJ2-7; 8 bases are a match to TRBD1. Germline V gene sequence: CDR1 SGHDT, CDR2 YYEEEE. V shed 1 base and J 4 bases; nucleotides not matched to a gene: 7. CDR3 length equals 15 residues.

The CDR3 protein is CASSLGGTGLAFF. CDR3 sequence (DNA): TGTGCCAGCAGCTTAGGAGGCACAGGCCTAGCTTTCTTT. The V call is TRBV11-3, the J call TRBJ1-1; D may be TRBD1 (5 bases). The CDR3 has 13 amino acids. With 1 base removed from V and 10 bases from J, the gap between germline ends came to 13 bases. Germline V gene data show CDR1 as SGHNT and CDR2 as YENEEA.

The genes are TRBV19 and TRBJ1-6; unclear D gene. Germline-derived CDR1 and CDR2 are LNHDA and SQIVND (reference sequence). The ends were cut back, 4 bases at V and 4 bases at J, with 14 bases in the middle. This CDR3 spans 16 amino acids. The CDR3 nucleotides are TGTGCCAGTAGTACCTCCGGGGTATCTTATAATTCACCCCTCCACTTT. This sequence encodes CASSTSGVSYNSPLHF.

This chain uses TRBV7-3 with TRBJ2-5; 7 bases map to TRBD1. Per the germline V gene, CDR1 is SGHTA and CDR2 is FQGTGA. V gave up 5 bases and J gave up 2 bases; unmatched junction bases: 2. The CDR3 is 13 residues long. CDR3 amino acids: CASSRDSQETQYF. The CDR3 DNA sequence: TGTGCCAGCAGCCGGGACAGTCAAGAGACCCAGTACTTC.

Only a few counts were recorded for this clone. The V gene is TRBV7-9, the J gene TRBJ1-5; 12 bases are a match to TRBD1. The germline V gene encodes CDR1 SEHNR and CDR2 FQNEAQ (reference sequence). After removal of 3 bases from V and 0 bases from J, the junction contained 9 bases not matched to a gene. CDR3 length equals 19 residues. In DNA, the CDR3 is TGTGCCAGCAGCTTGGGCCGGGACAGGGGGCGAATTAGCAATCAGCCCCAGCATTTT. Amino acid sequence: CASSLGRDRGRISNQPQHF.

The V and J genes are TRBV5-6 and TRBJ1-1; a weak D match, TRBD1 (5 bases). Trimming stripped 4 bases from V and 3 bases from J, with 16 bases between. Germline CDR1 SGHDT, CDR2 YYEEEE. The CDR3 contains 15 residues. Here the CDR3 DNA reads TGTGCCAGCAGCACGCCCGGACGGGGGGACACTGAAGCTTTCTTT. Protein product: CASSTPGRGDTEAFF.

This clone was observed a few times. This CDR3 is CASSLLTDTGELFF. The CDR3, as DNA: TGCGCCAGCAGCCTCTTAACAGACACCGGGGAGCTGTTTTTT. The chain combines TRBV5-1 with TRBJ2-2; D gene uncertain. The ends were cut back, 4 bases at V and 3 bases at J, with 10 bases in the middle. The CDR3 length is 14 residues. Germline CDR1 SGHRS, CDR2 YFSETQ. The full variable domain, its missing parts supplied by reference TRBV5-1 and TRBJ2-2, is KAGVTQTPRYLIKTRGQQVTLSCSPISGHRSVSWYQQTPGQGLQFLFEYFSETQRNKGNFPGRFSGRQFSNSRSEMNVSTLELGDSALYLCASSLLTDTGELFFGEGSRLTVL.

The chain carries TRBV6-5 and TRBJ2-7; 8 bases line up with TRBD1. Unmatched junction bases numbered 8, after V lost 10 bases and J lost 3 bases. In germline, CDR1 is MNHEY, CDR2 SVGAGI. The CDR3 has 13 amino acids. The CDR3 bases are TGTGCCACGTCCCAGGGGGCCTACTACGAGCAGTACGTC. Amino acid sequence: CATSQGAYYEQYV.

This clone appeared a few times. The J gene is TRBJ1-3, the V gene TRBV14; D is undetermined. Germline-derived CDR1 and CDR2 are SGHDN and FVKESK. V lost 5 bases and J 0 bases, leaving 11 bases between the germline ends. The CDR3 runs 15 residues. CDR3 DNA sequence: TGTGCCAGCAGCGACCGGGTCCTCTCTGGAAACACCATATATTTT. Its translation is CASSDRVLSGNTIYF.